This T cell receptor (beta chain) was sequenced in a study of beta chain features in type 1 diabetes. Isolated RNA was reverse transcribed in full, so expressed TCRB transcripts were sequenced. The table came from immunoSEQ multiplex PCR; TCRdb's copy has only in-frame clones and leaves some out. This table has approximately 16,000 clones, roughly two thirds appearing once. Remarks on this clone: What it binds is not known.

Study-level points and caveats: Moderate but significant shortening of TCRB CDR3s was recorded in all four CD4+ subsets from Type 1 diabetes patients.

Trimming cost V 6 bases and J 5 bases, with 19 bases left between them. Germline assignment: CDR1 GTSNPN and CDR2 SVGIG (reference sequence). This CDR3 spans 14 amino acids. Via the markers CD45RO/CCR7/CD25/CD127/CD95/CD27, stem cell-like memory, regulatory, central memory and naive CD4+ cells were sorted. The rearrangement links TRBV30 to TRBJ1-1; D might be TRBD1 (6 bases). The sequenced sample was stem cell memory CD4+ T cells from blood. The clonotype was recovered from a man aged 25-40 years with type 1 diabetes. For the CDR3, the DNA is TGTGCCTGCCACGCGGGGGCTTTGGGAACTGAAGCTTTCTTT. The encoded protein is CACHAGALGTEAFF.